This TCR beta chain was captured in a study of cytotoxic CD8 clonotypes in ibrutinib-treated CLL. The overall study: Timing of response sample collection was a median about twelve months after treatment start, with a range of 6 to 36. Study-level findings and limits: Clonality went up at ibrutinib response and then declined back toward baseline at progression. Baseline clonality, higher than in age-matched healthy donors, tracked circulating CD8+ T-cell counts.

The targeted sequencing depth was 1 in 200,000 to 1 in 1 million T cells. The assay was immunoSEQ multiplex PCR, and TCRdb's table has in-frame clones only and misses some. Here the sample spans 250,000 to 350,000 clones, less than 85% being singletons. In regard to this clone: Its matching antigen is unknown.

This CDR3 contains 12 residues. Germline V CDR1 and CDR2: MGHDK, SYGVNS. Trimming shortened V by 4 bases and J by 2 bases, and 3 bases separated the two germline ends. Material: PBMCs, obtained at disease progression, from a patient treated with ibrutinib. This receptor was taken from a human donor with chronic lymphocytic leukemia. The chain has TRBV25-1 and TRBJ1-3; D call uncertain. The CDR3 DNA reads as TGTGCCAGCAGTGGAACTGGAAACACCATATATTTT. Translating gives CASSGTGNTIYF.